The sequence of this T cell receptor beta chain was determined in a study of T cell changes during pregnancy in multiple sclerosis. TCRdb keeps only in-frame clones here, not all; method: immunoSEQ multiplex PCR. Of 30,000 to 45,000 clones listed, about 91% are singletons. Trimming shortened V by 2 bases and J by 1 base, and 14 bases separated the two germline ends. Germline CDR1 is SGHRS and CDR2 is YFSETQ. CDR3 size: 16 residues. This TCR came from a female donor with multiple sclerosis, enrolled in a pregnancy study. Material: CD8+ T cells from peripheral blood mononuclear cells, obtained after pregnancy. V and J are TRBV5-1 and TRBJ2-3, with D possibly being TRBD2 (6 bases). The CDR3 sequence: CASSFRGRERTDTQYF. CDR3 sequence (DNA): TGCGCCAGCAGCTTCCGGGGGAGAGAACGCACAGATACGCAGTATTTT.